A single sample gave rise to the 11 T cell receptor beta chains below, sequenced in a study of T cells in tumors and immune-related adverse events. Only in-frame clones appear in the TCRdb table, and some are missing; sequencing was by immunoSEQ multiplex PCR. The sample has roughly 20,000 clones; about 93% are singletons. Sequencing was performed on lymph node tissue, taken from a patient treated with anti-PD-1 therapy. The source is a female donor with metastatic renal cell carcinoma.

V and J are TRBV11-3 and TRBJ2-7; D may be TRBD1 or TRBD2 (5 bases each). V was pared by 1 base and J by 3 bases, with 13 bases between. Germline lookup yields CDR1 SGHNT and CDR2 YENEEA. The CDR3 has 15 amino acids. The CDR3 DNA sequence: TGTGCCAGCAGCTTAGGGGGCCTAGGAGGCTACGAGCAGTACTTC. This sequence encodes CASSLGGLGGYEQYF.

The V call is TRBV7-9, the J call TRBJ1-1; D is ambiguous. With 3 bases removed from V and 5 bases from J, the gap between germline ends came to 13 bases. The germline V gene has CDR1 SEHNR and CDR2 FQNEAQ (reference sequence). The CDR3 totals 14 residues. The CDR3 sequence: CASSLAGIVTEAFF. The CDR3 region has the DNA TGTGCCAGCAGCTTGGCGGGAATTGTGACTGAAGCTTTCTTT.

V is TRBV4-2 and J is TRBJ2-3; TRBD2 aligns across 13 bases. V trimming: 0 bases; J trimming: 6 bases; junction bases outside the gene matches: 12. The germline CDR1 and CDR2 sequences are LGHNA and YNFKEQ. The CDR3 has 19 residues. For the CDR3, the DNA is TGTGCCAGCAGCCAAGAAGCAGTTACTAGCGGGGGGGCCGTGGATACGCAGTATTTT. Translating gives CASSQEAVTSGGAVDTQYF.

The chain is built from TRBV5-1 and TRBJ1-1, with D perhaps TRBD1 (5 bases). Germline CDR1 is SGHRS and CDR2 is YFSETQ. V was shortened by 4 bases and J by 4 bases, with 17 bases between the two germline ends. The CDR3 runs 15 residues. The chain's CDR3 is CASSGRTSPGTEAFF. Written as DNA, the CDR3 is TGCGCCAGCAGCGGGAGGACAAGCCCAGGCACTGAAGCTTTCTTT.

The CDR3 is CASSSGLAGAYEQYF. DNA for the CDR3: TGTGCCAGCAGCTCGGGACTAGCGGGGGCCTACGAGCAGTACTTC. V is TRBV5-5 and J is TRBJ2-7; 14 nucleotides match TRBD2. CDR1 is SGHKS, CDR2 YYEKEE, per germline (reference sequence). V trimming: 3 bases; J trimming: 2 bases; junction bases outside the gene matches: 1. This CDR3 is built from 15 residues.

The chain couples TRBV7-9 to TRBJ1-2, with no clear D. V shed 2 bases and J shed 3 bases, with 7 bases lying between them. The V gene's germline CDR1 is SEHNR and CDR2 FQNEAQ (reference sequence). The CDR3 extends over 13 amino acids. CDR3 amino acids: CASSLRQDYGYTF. The CDR3 nucleotides read TGTGCCAGCAGCTTAAGACAAGACTATGGCTACACCTTC.

V and J are TRBV6-5 and TRBJ1-2; 7 bases are shared with TRBD1. V dropped 2 bases and J dropped 13; count of bases not matched to a gene: 16. The germline V gene encodes CDR1 MNHEY and CDR2 SVGAGI. The CDR3 contains 15 residues. CDR3: CASSYTYATYRGSTF. Here the CDR3 DNA reads TGTGCCAGCAGTTACACCTACGCCACCTACAGGGGATCCACCTTC.

The V and J genes are TRBV11-2 and TRBJ2-7; 8 nucleotides match TRBD1. With V trimmed by 1 base and J by 7 bases, 6 bases remained unmatched. Germline V CDR1 and CDR2: SGHAT, FQNNGV. The CDR3 consists of 14 residues. DNA of the CDR3: TGTGCCAGCAGCTTAGTCCCAGGGGGCGGTGAGCAGTACTTC. Encoded protein: CASSLVPGGGEQYF.

V usage is TRBV10-3 and J usage is TRBJ1-2; TRBD1 matches 10 bases. Germline CDR1 is ENHRY and CDR2 is SYGVKD. The junction had 6 bases not matched to a gene; V was cut back by 5 bases and J by 12 bases. The CDR3 extends over 12 amino acids. The CDR3 is CAISSRDRGNTF. CDR3 nucleotides: TGTGCCATCAGTTCCCGGGACAGGGGCAACACCTTC.

The genes are TRBV5-1 and TRBJ2-3, with 11 bases aligning to TRBD2. The V and J ends lost 3 bases and 5 bases, in that order; junction bases with no gene match: 8. Germline V CDR1 and CDR2: SGHRS, YFSETQ. The CDR3 has 16 residues. CDR3 region: CASSSLLAGVGDTQYF. Written as DNA, the CDR3 is TGCGCCAGCAGCTCCTTACTAGCGGGAGTTGGAGATACGCAGTATTTT.

The rearrangement links TRBV2 to TRBJ2-7; D tentatively fits TRBD1 or TRBD2 (5 bases each). This CDR3 has 15 residues. Between the trimmed V and J ends, which lost 8 bases and 7 bases, there was a span of 24 bases. Germline assignment: CDR1 SNHLY and CDR2 FYNNEI. CDR3 sequence reads: CASAGGTFLMGEQYF. The DNA of the CDR3 is TGTGCCAGCGCTGGGGGTACGTTCCTTATGGGTGAGCAGTACTTC.